This passage covers 20 T cell receptor beta chains from one sample sequenced in a study. Each CDR3 protein gets one entry after TCRdb re-called the 5' RACE reads with MiXCR. The top ten clones hold about 3.8% of a sample with 35,000 to 50,000 distinct CDR3 sequences, 20% to 25% of them seen once. The sorted Tregs were CD4+CD25+CD127-/low cells. Material: Tregs sorted from blood. The source of these receptors is a female donor with breast cancer.

In its sample, this clonotype was seen many times. The V call is TRBV7-2, the J call TRBJ2-5, with 14 bases matching TRBD2. The V segment lost 5 bases and the J segment 5 bases; nucleotides outside the gene matches: 13. In germline, CDR1 is SGHTA, CDR2 FQGNSA. The CDR3 has 18 residues. The DNA for the CDR3 is TGTGCCAGCAGCGGTCGACTAGCGGGAGGGCCTCTTAGCGAGACCCAGTACTTC. Protein: CASSGRLAGGPLSETQYF.

This clonotype came up many times. This chain links TRBV4-2 with TRBJ1-1, with D possibly matching TRBD1 (5 bases). The CDR3 is 12 residues long. Germline CDR1 and CDR2: LGHNA and YNFKEQ. V dropped 9 bases and J dropped 1 base, with 9 bases sitting between them. The chain's CDR3 is CASIGANTEAFF. The CDR3 DNA sequence: TGTGCCAGTATTGGGGCGAACACTGAAGCTTTCTTT.

This chain connects TRBV28 to TRBJ1-1; D call uncertain. CDR1 and CDR2 from the germline V gene are MDHEN and SYDVKM. This CDR3 has 14 amino acids. The V and J ends lost 5 bases and 5 bases respectively, with 15 bases between them. CDR3 sequence: CASSQPYKGTEAFF. CDR3 in DNA: TGTGCCAGCAGTCAACCTTACAAGGGTACTGAAGCTTTCTTT.

There are a few counts of this clonotype. The V gene is TRBV30, the J gene TRBJ2-1; a possible D gene is TRBD1 (5 bases). Trimming took off 2 bases at V and 0 bases at J, with 14 bases between the two ends. CDR1 and CDR2 (germline): GTSNPN, SVGIG (reference sequence). This CDR3 spans 16 amino acids. CDR3 nucleotide sequence: TGTGCCTGGAGTACGACCGACAGACCCTCCTACAATGAGCAGTTCTTC. Encoded protein: CAWSTTDRPSYNEQFF. Combining the CDR3 with reference TRBV30 and TRBJ2-1 gives the whole variable domain SQTIHQWPATLVQPVGSPLSLECTVEGTSNPNLYWYRQAAGRGLQLLFYSVGIGQISSEVPQNLSASRPQDRQFILSSKKLLLSDSGFYLCAWSTTDRPSYNEQFFGPGTRLTVL.

Only a few counts were recorded for this clonotype. The J gene is TRBJ2-7, the V gene TRBV12-3 or TRBV12-4; perhaps TRBD1 as D (6 bases). Trimming stripped 3 bases from V and 0 bases from J, with 15 bases between. The length of the CDR3 is 16 residues. The CDR3 coding sequence is TGTGCCAGCAGTTTTGAGGACAGCTTTTCCTCCTACGAGCAGTACTTC. Protein product: CASSFEDSFSSYEQYF.

This clonotype was detected many times. The rearrangement joins TRBV4-2 to TRBJ2-1; 8 bases map to TRBD2. CDR1 and CDR2 (germline): LGHNA, YNFKEQ. The length of the CDR3 is 15 residues. Unmatched junction bases numbered 1, after V lost 0 bases and J lost 3 bases. The CDR3 here is CASSQELADYNEQFF. CDR3 sequence (DNA): TGTGCCAGCAGCCAAGAACTAGCGGACTACAATGAGCAGTTCTTC.

There are many counts of this clonotype. The chain couples TRBV15 to TRBJ1-2; D is possibly TRBD1 (6 bases). Germline assignment: CDR1 LNHNV and CDR2 YYDKDF (reference sequence). V lost 1 base to trimming and J lost 1 base, with 10 bases between them. The CDR3 totals 15 residues. CDR3 bases: TGTGCCACCAGCAGAGGACAGGCCGATAACTATGGCTACACCTTC. Translation: CATSRGQADNYGYTF.

The chain has TRBV5-1 and TRBJ1-1, with 7 bases matching TRBD1. Germline V gene data show CDR1 as SGHRS and CDR2 as YFSETQ. CDR3 size: 15 residues. The V segment lost 2 bases and the J segment 1 base; nucleotides outside the gene matches: 5. The CDR3 nucleotides read TGCGCCAGCAGCTTCAGGGGGTCGGGGAACACTGAAGCTTTCTTT. Protein: CASSFRGSGNTEAFF.

This clonotype has ten or more counts. The V gene is TRBV9, the J gene TRBJ2-1; 9 bases are shared with TRBD2. Germline values: CDR1 SGDLS, CDR2 YYNGEE. This CDR3 has 18 amino acids. Trimming cost V 0 bases and J 2 bases; bases outside gene matches: 9. The CDR3 bases are TGTGCCAGCAGCGTAGTAGGTAGCGGGAGAACCCCCTACAATGAGCAGTTCTTC. Translating it yields CASSVVGSGRTPYNEQFF. Full variable domain (missing parts from reference TRBV9 and TRBJ2-1): DSGVTQTPKHLITATGQRVTLRCSPRSGDLSVYWYQQSLDQGLQFLIQYYNGEERAKGNILERFSAQQFPDLHSELNLSSLELGDSALYFCASSVVGSGRTPYNEQFFGPGTRLTVL.

This clonotype was recorded a few times. The chain has TRBV3-1 and TRBJ2-7; D is unclear. Looked up from germline, CDR1 is LGHDT and CDR2 is YNNKEL (reference sequence). The CDR3 has 17 amino acids. The ends were cut back, 0 bases at V and 6 bases at J, with 21 bases in the middle. Written as DNA, the CDR3 is TGTGCCAGCAGCCAAGAATCTCCCGTCTTAGCCCCTAGCGAGCAGTACTTC. Its protein is CASSQESPVLAPSEQYF.

The chain's CDR3 is CASSETGNEQYF. In DNA, the CDR3 is TGTGCCAGCAGTGAAACAGGCAACGAGCAGTACTTC. V and J are TRBV2 and TRBJ2-7; weak D call: TRBD1 (5 bases). The CDR3 sequence is 12 residues long. From germline, CDR1 is SNHLY and CDR2 FYNNEI. Trimming pared 2 bases from V and 5 bases from J, leaving 7 bases between.

The CDR3 reads CASSFRRGYGYTF. The CDR3 bases are TGTGCCAGCAGCTTTAGAAGGGGATATGGCTACACCTTC. This chain joins TRBV11-2 and TRBJ1-2, with D perhaps TRBD1 (5 bases). Germline assignment: CDR1 SGHAT and CDR2 FQNNGV. This CDR3 spans 13 amino acids. V lost 3 bases and J 5 bases, leaving 10 bases between the germline ends.

To note about this clonotype: Compared with germline, one end of the junction differs, possibly owing to a read error. J is TRBJ2-1 and V is TRBV7-2; D unclear. Germline V gene sequence: CDR1 SGHTA, CDR2 FQGNSA. The CDR3 covers 11 residues. The CDR3 here is CASGFYNEQFF. The CDR3 DNA reads TGTGCCAGCGGCTTTTACAATGAGCAGTTCTTC.

This clonotype came up once. This chain links TRBV5-1 with TRBJ1-2; maybe TRBD1 (5 bases). The V gene lost 3 bases and the J gene lost 8 bases, with 14 bases spanning the gap. CDR3 length: 13 amino acids. Germline V gene sequence: CDR1 SGHRS, CDR2 YFSETQ. CDR3 nucleotides: TGCGCCAGCAGCTGGGGACGAACGGACGGCTACACCTTC. This encodes CASSWGRTDGYTF.

This clonotype was counted only a few times. The DNA for the CDR3 is TGTGCCAGCAGCTTAGTCACAGTCGGCGGGCAGTACTTC. Its translation: CASSLVTVGGQYF. The rearrangement uses TRBV7-9 and TRBJ2-7; the D is unclear. V was pared by 1 base and J by 9 bases, with 13 bases between. Germline CDR1 reads SEHNR; CDR2 reads FQNEAQ (reference sequence). This CDR3 region has 13 residues.

Regarding this clonotype: One end of the junction varies from germline; a read error may be responsible. The chain couples TRBV7-9 to TRBJ2-2; D is perhaps TRBD2 (6 bases). In germline, CDR1 is SEHNR, CDR2 FQNEAQ (reference sequence). The CDR3 length is 15 residues. CDR3 DNA: TGTGCCAGCAGCTTAGATGCGGGGAACACCAGGGAGCTGTTTTTT. Its translation is CASSLDAGNTRELFF.

This clonotype has more than one count but fewer than ten. The CDR3 sequence: CASSLLIPGQYNEQFF. For the CDR3, the DNA is TGCGCCAGCAGCTTGCTAATCCCGGGGCAGTACAATGAGCAGTTCTTC. The V call is TRBV5-1, the J call TRBJ2-1, with D perhaps assigned TRBD1 or TRBD2 (5 bases each). Germline-derived CDR1 and CDR2 are SGHRS and YFSETQ. This CDR3 region has 16 residues. V was shortened by 1 base and J by 4 bases, with 15 bases between the two germline ends.

The chain combines TRBV15 with TRBJ2-7, with 8 bases matching TRBD1. The CDR3 sequence is 15 residues long. CDR1 and CDR2 (germline): LNHNV, YYDKDF (reference sequence). V lost 3 bases and J lost 3; bases outside the gene matches: 7. CDR3 DNA: TGTGCCACCAGCAGGGGTGCGGGACAGGTCTACGAGCAGTACTTC. This translates into CATSRGAGQVYEQYF.

This clonotype was recorded a few times. This rearrangement joins TRBV7-9 to TRBJ2-7; TRBD1 aligns across 10 bases. Germline-derived CDR1 and CDR2 are SEHNR and FQNEAQ (reference sequence). The CDR3 spans 15 residues. V shed 1 base and J 7 bases; nucleotides not matched to a gene: 7. The CDR3 is CASSLVVDRGQEQYF. The CDR3, as DNA: TGTGCCAGCAGCTTAGTTGTCGACAGGGGGCAAGAGCAGTACTTC.

Notes on this clonotype: Being one base from a much bigger clone, this may be a read error. The gene calls are TRBV4-1 and TRBJ2-1; tentatively, D is TRBD2 (5 bases). The CDR3 covers 14 residues. Germline CDR1 is MGHRA and CDR2 is YSYEKL. This chain's CDR3 is CASSQDHGLNERFF. Here the CDR3 DNA reads TGCGCCAGCAGCCAAGACCACGGACTCAATGAGCGGTTCTTC.